Below, one TCR beta chain is given with its context. Its antigen remains unknown. Some clones are missing from TCRdb's copy, which holds only in-frame ones; the method was immunoSEQ multiplex PCR. Here the sample spans about 1.5 million clones, about 98% being singletons. The data were taken from a study of shared clonotypes between healthy human individuals. Overall study context: The plates for each donor numbered three CD4 naive, three CD4 memory, two CD8 naive and one CD8 memory.

CDR3 size: 14 residues. V lost 6 bases and J lost 2, with 15 bases in between. Germline V gene sequence: CDR1 SQVTM, CDR2 ANQGSEA. Study results and caveats: Naive CD4 clonotype sharing across several donors was about 5%.

The sample comprised naive CD4+ T cells sorted from blood. The subset is: CD45RA+ positively selected. The source of this sequence is a man aged 25-45 years in good health. The V and J genes are TRBV29-1 and TRBJ2-3, with D possibly called TRBD1 or TRBD2 (6 bases each). CDR3 amino acids: CSVGGRVFTDTQYF. As DNA, the CDR3 is TGCAGCGTCGGGGGCAGGGTTTTCACAGATACGCAGTATTTT.